Below, 5 T cell receptor beta chains from the same sample are listed, as sequenced in a study of T cell responses to AZD1222 COVID-19 vaccine. Assay used: immunoSEQ multiplex PCR; TCRdb lists only in-frame clones, some missing. The table lists 100,000 to 150,000 clones, around 94% of them singletons. The sample consisted of peripheral blood, taken on day 0 of AZD1222 vaccination. Every receptor here comes from an adult in good health.

The V gene is TRBV9, the J gene TRBJ1-4, with 9 bases lining up with TRBD1. V lost 2 bases, J lost 8 bases, and 4 bases stayed unmatched. Germline V gene data show CDR1 as SGDLS and CDR2 as YYNGEE. The CDR3 consists of 14 residues. The CDR3 bases are TGTGCCAGCAGCGTGGGACAGGGCTGGGAAAAACTGTTTTTT. Its translation: CASSVGQGWEKLFF.

This chain uses TRBV30 with TRBJ1-6, with D unclear. The length of the CDR3 is 14 residues. Germline CDR1 is GTSNPN and CDR2 is SVGIG (reference sequence). Trimming removed 2 bases from V and 9 bases from J, with 14 bases in between. DNA of the CDR3: TGTGCCTGGAGTACGGGTGTTCTCGGTTCACCCCTCCACTTT. This encodes CAWSTGVLGSPLHF.

The chain is built from TRBV5-1 and TRBJ2-7; 8 bases fit TRBD1. The J segment lost 5 bases and the V segment lost 4 bases, leaving 2 bases of the junction unmatched. Germline CDR1 SGHRS, CDR2 YFSETQ. This CDR3 contains 12 residues. DNA of the CDR3: TGCGCCAGCAGCGTACAGGGGGACGAGCAGTACTTC. Amino acids: CASSVQGDEQYF.

CDR3 coding DNA: TGTGCCAGCAGTCCCGAGACAGGGAAAAAACTGTTTTTT. Its translation: CASSPETGKKLFF. The gene calls are TRBV28 and TRBJ1-4; TRBD1 matches 7 bases. Germline loops: CDR1 MDHEN, CDR2 SYDVKM. Trimming removed 5 bases from V and 9 bases from J; junction bases left unmatched: 6. CDR3 length: 13 residues.

There are a few counts of this clone. The chain couples TRBV30 to TRBJ2-7; D possibly corresponds to TRBD2 (6 bases). CDR1 GTSNPN and CDR2 SVGIG come from the germline V gene (reference sequence). The CDR3 length is 16 residues. V was shortened by 3 bases and J by 0 bases, with 18 bases between the two germline ends. CDR3: CAWSSGLALSSYEQYF. The DNA of the CDR3 is TGTGCCTGGAGCTCAGGGCTAGCGCTGAGCTCCTACGAGCAGTACTTC. The variable domain in full, completed from reference TRBV30 and TRBJ2-7, reads SQTIHQWPATLVQPVGSPLSLECTVEGTSNPNLYWYRQAAGRGLQLLFYSVGIGQISSEVPQNLSASRPQDRQFILSSKKLLLSDSGFYLCAWSSGLALSSYEQYFGPGTRLTVT.